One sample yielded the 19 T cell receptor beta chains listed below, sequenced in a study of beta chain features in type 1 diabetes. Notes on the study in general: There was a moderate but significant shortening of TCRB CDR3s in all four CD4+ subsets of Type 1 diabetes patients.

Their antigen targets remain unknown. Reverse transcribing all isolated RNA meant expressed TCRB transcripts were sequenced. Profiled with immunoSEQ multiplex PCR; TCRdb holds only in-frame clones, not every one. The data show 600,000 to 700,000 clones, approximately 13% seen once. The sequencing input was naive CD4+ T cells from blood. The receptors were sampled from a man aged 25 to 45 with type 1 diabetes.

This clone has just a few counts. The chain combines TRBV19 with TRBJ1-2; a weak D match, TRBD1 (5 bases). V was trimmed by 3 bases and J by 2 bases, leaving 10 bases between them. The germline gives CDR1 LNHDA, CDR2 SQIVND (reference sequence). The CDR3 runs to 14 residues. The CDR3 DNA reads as TGTGCCAGTAGTATCGTGCAGGGAAACTATGGCTACACCTTC. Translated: CASSIVQGNYGYTF.

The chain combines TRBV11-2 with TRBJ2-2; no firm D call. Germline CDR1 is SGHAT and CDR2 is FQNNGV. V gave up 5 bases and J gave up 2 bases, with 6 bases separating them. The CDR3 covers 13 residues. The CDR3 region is CASSRGNTGELFF. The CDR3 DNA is TGTGCCAGCAGCCGAGGAAACACCGGGGAGCTGTTTTTT.

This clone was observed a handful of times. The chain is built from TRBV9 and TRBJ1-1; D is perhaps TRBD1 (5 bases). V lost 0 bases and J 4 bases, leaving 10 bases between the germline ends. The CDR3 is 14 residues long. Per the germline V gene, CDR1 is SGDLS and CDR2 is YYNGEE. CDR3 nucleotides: TGTGCCAGCAGCGTAGGGCAGGGAGGCACTGAAGCTTTCTTT. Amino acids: CASSVGQGGTEAFF.

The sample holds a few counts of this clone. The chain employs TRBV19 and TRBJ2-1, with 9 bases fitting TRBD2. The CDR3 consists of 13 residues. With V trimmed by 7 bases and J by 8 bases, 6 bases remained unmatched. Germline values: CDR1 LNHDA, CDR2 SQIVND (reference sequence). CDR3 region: CASKRGGADEQFF. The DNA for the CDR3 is TGTGCCAGTAAGCGCGGGGGGGCCGATGAGCAGTTCTTC.

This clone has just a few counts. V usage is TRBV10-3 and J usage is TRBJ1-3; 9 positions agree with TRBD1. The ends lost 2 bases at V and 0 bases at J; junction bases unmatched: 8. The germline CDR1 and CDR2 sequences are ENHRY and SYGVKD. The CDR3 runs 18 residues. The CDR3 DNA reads TGTGCCATCAGTGAGAGGGTCACAGGGGGCTCCTCTGGAAACACCATATATTTT. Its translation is CAISERVTGGSSGNTIYF.

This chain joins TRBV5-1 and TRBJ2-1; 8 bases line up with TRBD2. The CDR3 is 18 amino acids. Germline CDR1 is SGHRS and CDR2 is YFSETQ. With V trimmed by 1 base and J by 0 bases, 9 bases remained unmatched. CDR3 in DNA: TGCGCCAGCAGCTTGTTGGCTAGCGGGCGGAGCTCCTACAATGAGCAGTTCTTC. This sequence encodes CASSLLASGRSSYNEQFF.

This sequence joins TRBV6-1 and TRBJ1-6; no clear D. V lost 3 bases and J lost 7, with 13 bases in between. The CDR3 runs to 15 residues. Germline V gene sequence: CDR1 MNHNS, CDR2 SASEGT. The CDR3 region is CASSDGAAANSPLHF. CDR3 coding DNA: TGTGCCAGCAGTGACGGCGCGGCAGCCAATTCACCCCTCCACTTT.

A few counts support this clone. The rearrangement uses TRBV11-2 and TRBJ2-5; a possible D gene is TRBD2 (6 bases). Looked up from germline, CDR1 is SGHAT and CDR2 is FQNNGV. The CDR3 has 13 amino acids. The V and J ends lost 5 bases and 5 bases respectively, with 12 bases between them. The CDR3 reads CASSQGGGETQYF. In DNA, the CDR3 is TGTGCCAGCAGCCAGGGAGGCGGGGAGACCCAGTACTTC.

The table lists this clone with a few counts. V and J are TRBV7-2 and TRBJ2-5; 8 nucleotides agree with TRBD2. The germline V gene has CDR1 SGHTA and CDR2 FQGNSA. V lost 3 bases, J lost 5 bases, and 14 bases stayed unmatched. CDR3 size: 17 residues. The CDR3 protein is CASSFPGLVRGGETQYF. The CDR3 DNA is TGTGCCAGCAGCTTTCCGGGACTAGTGAGAGGTGGGGAGACCCAGTACTTC.

CDR3 in amino acids: CASSFPDANYGYTF. CDR3 sequence (DNA): TGCGCCAGCAGCTTCCCGGACGCTAACTATGGCTACACCTTC. The V and J genes are TRBV5-1 and TRBJ1-2; unclear D gene. This CDR3 has 14 amino acids. Germline V gives CDR1 SGHRS, CDR2 YFSETQ. Deletions cut 2 bases from V and 0 bases from J, with 8 bases between.

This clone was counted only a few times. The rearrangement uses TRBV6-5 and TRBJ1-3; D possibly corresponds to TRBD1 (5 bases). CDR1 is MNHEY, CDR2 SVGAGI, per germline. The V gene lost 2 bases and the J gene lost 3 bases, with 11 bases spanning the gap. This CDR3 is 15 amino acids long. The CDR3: CASSYGQGGGNTIYF. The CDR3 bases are TGTGCCAGCAGTTACGGTCAGGGTGGTGGAAACACCATATATTTT.

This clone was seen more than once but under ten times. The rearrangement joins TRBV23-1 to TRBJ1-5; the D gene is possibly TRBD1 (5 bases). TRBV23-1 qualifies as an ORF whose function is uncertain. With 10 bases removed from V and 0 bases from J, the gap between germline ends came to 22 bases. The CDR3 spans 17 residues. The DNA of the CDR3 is TGCGCCAACTTAGTCTGGGGCCCCGGCGCTAGCAATCAGCCCCAGCATTTT. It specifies CANLVWGPGASNQPQHF.

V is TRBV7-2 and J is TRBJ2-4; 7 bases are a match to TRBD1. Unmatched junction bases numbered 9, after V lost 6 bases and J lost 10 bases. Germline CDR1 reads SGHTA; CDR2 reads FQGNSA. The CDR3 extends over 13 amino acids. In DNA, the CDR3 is TGTGCCAGCAGGGGGGACAGTCCCTCGATTCAGTACTTC. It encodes CASRGDSPSIQYF.

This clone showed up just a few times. The CDR3 DNA is TGTGCCAGCAGTGAAGAGGGGCTGGCAGATACGCAGTATTTT. It translates to CASSEEGLADTQYF. The V call is TRBV25-1, the J call TRBJ2-3; D tentatively fits TRBD1 or TRBD2 (5 bases each). V was pared by 2 bases and J by 4 bases, with 10 bases between. This CDR3 region has 14 residues. CDR1 and CDR2 from the germline V gene are MGHDK and SYGVNS.

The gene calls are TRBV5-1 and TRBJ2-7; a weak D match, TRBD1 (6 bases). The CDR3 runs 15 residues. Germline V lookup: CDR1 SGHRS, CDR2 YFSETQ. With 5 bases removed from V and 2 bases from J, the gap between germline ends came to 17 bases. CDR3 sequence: CASSPSGTSTYEQYF. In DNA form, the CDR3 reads TGCGCCAGCAGTCCCTCCGGGACATCCACCTACGAGCAGTACTTC. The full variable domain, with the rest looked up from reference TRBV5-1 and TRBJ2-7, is KAGVTQTPRYLIKTRGQQVTLSCSPISGHRSVSWYQQTPGQGLQFLFEYFSETQRNKGNFPGRFSGRQFSNSRSEMNVSTLELGDSALYLCASSPSGTSTYEQYFGPGTRLTVT.

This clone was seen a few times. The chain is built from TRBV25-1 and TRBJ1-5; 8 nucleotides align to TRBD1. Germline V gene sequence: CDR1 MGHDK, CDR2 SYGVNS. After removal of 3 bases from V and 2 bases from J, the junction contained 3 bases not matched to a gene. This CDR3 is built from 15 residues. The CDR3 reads CASSDSGQGNQPQHF. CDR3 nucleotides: TGTGCCAGCAGTGATTCGGGACAGGGCAATCAGCCCCAGCATTTT.

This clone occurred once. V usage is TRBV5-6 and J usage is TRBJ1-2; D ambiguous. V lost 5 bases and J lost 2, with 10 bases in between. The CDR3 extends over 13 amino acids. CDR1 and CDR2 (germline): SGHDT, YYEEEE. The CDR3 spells CASSPTVNYGYTF. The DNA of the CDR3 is TGTGCCAGCAGTCCTACCGTAAACTATGGCTACACCTTC. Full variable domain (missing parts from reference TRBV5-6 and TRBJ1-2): DAGVTQSPTHLIKTRGQQVTLRCSPKSGHDTVSWYQQALGQGPQFIFQYYEEEERQRGNFPDRFSGHQFPNYSSELNVNALLLGDSALYLCASSPTVNYGYTFGSGTRLTVV.

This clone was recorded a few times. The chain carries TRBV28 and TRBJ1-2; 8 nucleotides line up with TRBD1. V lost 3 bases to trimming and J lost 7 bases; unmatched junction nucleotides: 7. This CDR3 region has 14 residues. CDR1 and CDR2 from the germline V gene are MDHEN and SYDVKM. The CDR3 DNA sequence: TGTGCCAGCAGTTTCTCAGGGGGCGAGCGTGGCTACACCTTC. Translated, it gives CASSFSGGERGYTF.

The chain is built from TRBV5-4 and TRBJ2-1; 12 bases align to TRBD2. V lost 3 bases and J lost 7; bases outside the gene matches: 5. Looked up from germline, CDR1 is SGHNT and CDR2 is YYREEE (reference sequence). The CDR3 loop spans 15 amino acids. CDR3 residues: CASSSGLAGLNEQFF. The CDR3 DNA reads TGTGCCAGCAGCTCCGGACTAGCGGGGCTGAATGAGCAGTTCTTC.